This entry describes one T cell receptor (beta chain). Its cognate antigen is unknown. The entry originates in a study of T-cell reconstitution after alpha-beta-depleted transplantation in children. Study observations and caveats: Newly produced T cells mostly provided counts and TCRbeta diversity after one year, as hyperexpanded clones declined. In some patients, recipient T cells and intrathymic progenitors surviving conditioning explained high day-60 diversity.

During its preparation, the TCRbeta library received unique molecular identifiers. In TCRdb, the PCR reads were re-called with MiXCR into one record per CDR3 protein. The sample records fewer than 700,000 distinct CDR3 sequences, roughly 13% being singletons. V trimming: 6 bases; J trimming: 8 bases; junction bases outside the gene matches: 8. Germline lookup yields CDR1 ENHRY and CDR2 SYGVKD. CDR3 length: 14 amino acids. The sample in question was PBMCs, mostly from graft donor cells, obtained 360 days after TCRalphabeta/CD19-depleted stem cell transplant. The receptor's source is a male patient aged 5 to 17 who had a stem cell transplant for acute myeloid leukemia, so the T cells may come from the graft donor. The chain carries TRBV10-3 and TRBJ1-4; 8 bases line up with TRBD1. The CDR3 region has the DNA TGTGCCATCAGGTCGGACAGGGAGAACGAAAAACTGTTTTTT. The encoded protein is CAIRSDRENEKLFF.